This T cell receptor beta chain was found in a study of blood T cell repertoires in COVID-19. The overall study: The origin of the acute and convalescent COVID-19 samples was the United States, Italy and Spain. From T cells, B-cell-depleted T cells, or PBMCs came the material, which was cDNA or gDNA.

Original methodology: Scientists estimated how many nucleated cells there were by amplifying reference gene primers. Method: immunoSEQ multiplex PCR; TCRdb's copy keeps in-frame clones and lacks some. The DNA was the basis for D and trimming; V, J and clone size are from that table. Of about 200,000 clones listed, 70% to 90% are singletons. Germline V gives CDR1 MNHEY, CDR2 SMNVEV (reference sequence). V lost 5 bases, J lost 2 bases, and 4 bases stayed unmatched. The CDR3 totals 15 residues. Sequencing input: peripheral blood. The chain employs TRBV27 and TRBJ2-3; 10 bases match TRBD2. This clonotype was obtained from an elderly man with acute or convalescent COVID-19. CDR3 in amino acids: CASSLAGVNTDTQYF. The CDR3 coding sequence is TGTGCCAGCAGTCTAGCGGGGGTTAACACAGATACGCAGTATTTT.